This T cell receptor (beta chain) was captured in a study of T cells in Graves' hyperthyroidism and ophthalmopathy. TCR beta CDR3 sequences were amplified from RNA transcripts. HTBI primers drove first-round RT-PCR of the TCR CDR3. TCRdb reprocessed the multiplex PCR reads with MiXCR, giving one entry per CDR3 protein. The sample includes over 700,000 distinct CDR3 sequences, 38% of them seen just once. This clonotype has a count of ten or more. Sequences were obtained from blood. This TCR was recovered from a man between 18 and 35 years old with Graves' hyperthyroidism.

The CDR3 DNA reads as TGCGCCAGCAGGCACACAGATACGCAGTATTTT. As protein: CASRHTDTQYF. The V gene is TRBV10-2, the J gene TRBJ2-3; unclear D gene. V lost 6 bases and J lost 2, with 3 bases in between. There are 11 residues in the CDR3. Germline V CDR1 and CDR2: WSHSY, SAAADI.